The 10 T cell receptor beta chains given below trace back to one sample, sequenced in a study of OX40 agonist ivuxolimab in advanced cancers. Using immunoSEQ multiplex PCR, the repertoire was profiled, and TCRdb retains in-frame clones only, with some absent. The sample yields some 62,000 clones, less than 95% seen once. The starting material was CD4+ or CD8+ T cells sorted from blood, obtained in a trial of the OX40 agonist ivuxolimab. Source of these receptors: an adult with an advanced solid tumor such as melanoma, head and neck, liver or kidney cancer.

This chain connects TRBV13 to TRBJ2-3; D could derive from TRBD1 or TRBD2 (5 bases each). Germline V gene lookup returns CDR1 PRHDT and CDR2 FYEKMQ (reference sequence). Trimming took 8 bases from V and 0 from J, leaving 12 bases between them. The CDR3 has 14 amino acids. CDR3 nucleotides: TGTGCCAGCGGGACCCCCGGGAGCACAGATACGCAGTATTTT. Translated: CASGTPGSTDTQYF.

The chain recombines TRBV5-1 with TRBJ1-4, with 7 bases identical to TRBD1. The CDR3 loop spans 14 amino acids. CDR1 is SGHRS and CDR2 is YFSETQ in the germline V gene. V was pared by 6 bases and J by 7 bases, with 9 bases of the junction left unmatched. This chain's CDR3 is CASTTGAGGEKLFF. CDR3 in DNA: TGCGCCAGCACCACAGGGGCGGGAGGTGAAAAACTGTTTTTT.

V usage is TRBV11-2 and J usage is TRBJ2-7, with a possible D match to TRBD2 (6 bases). Germline V lookup: CDR1 SGHAT, CDR2 FQNNGV. Deletions cut 5 bases from V and 7 bases from J, with 15 bases between. CDR3 length: 13 amino acids. The CDR3 DNA reads TGTGCCAGCAGCCGAGCGGGTAGGGTGGAGCAGTACTTC. This gives the protein CASSRAGRVEQYF. Variable domain in full (rest from reference TRBV11-2 and TRBJ2-7): EAGVAQSPRYKIIEKRQSVAFWCNPISGHATLYWYQQILGQGPKLLIQFQNNGVVDDSQLPKDRFSAERLKGVDSTLKIQPAKLEDSAVYLCASSRAGRVEQYFGPGTRLTVT.

The V call is TRBV25-1, the J call TRBJ2-3, with D maybe TRBD2 (5 bases). The CDR3 is made up of 11 amino acids. V was clipped by 8 bases and J by 2 bases, with 5 bases between them. CDR1 is MGHDK and CDR2 is SYGVNS in the germline V gene. DNA of the CDR3: TGTGCCAGCGGACTCACAGATACGCAGTATTTT. Translation: CASGLTDTQYF. Combining the CDR3 with reference TRBV25-1 and TRBJ2-3 gives the whole variable domain EADIYQTPRYLVIGTGKKITLECSQTMGHDKMYWYQQDPGMELHLIHYSYGVNSTEKGDLSSESTVSRIRTEHFPLTLESARPSHTSQYLCASGLTDTQYFGPGTRLTVL.

The chain recombines TRBV11-2 with TRBJ2-3; D gene ambiguous. Trimming took off 3 bases at V and 2 bases at J, with 15 bases between the two ends. Germline values: CDR1 SGHAT, CDR2 FQNNGV. There are 16 residues in the CDR3. The chain's CDR3 is CASSLGKGPPTDTQYF. CDR3 nucleotides: TGTGCCAGCAGCTTGGGAAAGGGTCCGCCCACAGATACGCAGTATTTT.

The chain combines TRBV10-3 with TRBJ1-1; D unresolved. Germline V gives CDR1 ENHRY, CDR2 SYGVKD. The CDR3 is made up of 15 amino acids. V lost 3 bases and J lost 7, with 18 bases in between. The chain's CDR3 is CAISDSDRILNEAFF. The CDR3 DNA is TGTGCCATCAGTGATTCGGACCGCATCTTAAATGAAGCTTTCTTT.

The chain links TRBV7-8 to TRBJ2-7; 10 bases map to TRBD2. Germline V lookup: CDR1 SGHVS, CDR2 FQNEAQ. V lost 3 bases and J lost 2; bases outside the gene matches: 10. The CDR3 extends over 17 amino acids. The CDR3 spells CASSFGLAGEPAYEQYF. CDR3 nucleotides: TGTGCCAGCAGCTTTGGTCTAGCGGGAGAACCCGCCTACGAGCAGTACTTC.

The chain carries TRBV25-1 and TRBJ1-2; D is possibly TRBD1 (6 bases). V was pared by 3 bases and J by 1 base, with 15 bases between. Per the germline V gene, CDR1 is MGHDK and CDR2 is SYGVNS. The CDR3 covers 16 residues. The CDR3: CASSDHREVFNYGYTF. The CDR3 nucleotides are TGTGCCAGCAGTGATCACAGGGAAGTTTTTAACTATGGCTACACCTTC.

The chain recombines TRBV4-1 with TRBJ2-1; maybe TRBD2 (6 bases). Trimming left V 2 bases short and J 0 bases short, with 11 bases between. This CDR3 contains 16 residues. Germline CDR1 and CDR2: MGHRA and YSYEKL. This CDR3 reads CASSQRGTGSYNEQFF. The DNA for the CDR3 is TGCGCCAGCAGCCAACGGGGGACGGGCTCCTACAATGAGCAGTTCTTC.

The chain carries TRBV6-1 and TRBJ1-2; D not certain. Per the germline V gene, CDR1 is MNHNS and CDR2 is SASEGT. Trimming pared 1 base from V and 3 bases from J, leaving 12 bases between. The CDR3 spans 15 residues. The CDR3 DNA reads as TGTGCCAGCAGTGAAGGACGAGAGGGAGACTATGGCTACACCTTC. It encodes CASSEGREGDYGYTF.